This section outlines one T cell receptor beta chain sequence together with its context. Antigen specificity is unknown. TCRdb reprocessed the reads with MiXCR, giving one entry per CDR3 protein. The sample lists about 740,000 distinct CDR3 sequences, roughly 35% occurring once. The data are from a study of T cell repertoires in cytomegalovirus infection. Study background: Public TCR beta signature analysis indicated the presence of both CMV infection and matching HLA type. The study's findings and limits: There were carriers of CMV plus the relevant HLA, and cumulative public TCR beta family frequency identified them. The ex vivo response was dominated by HLA-C-restricted CMV-specific TCR beta clonotypes.

V shed 5 bases and J 0 bases; nucleotides not matched to a gene: 5. The CDR3 spans 15 residues. The receptor's source is a human donor in good health (CMV status not recorded). Some clones in this sample may be carry-over from other donors' samples. This chain joins TRBV12-3 or TRBV12-4 and TRBJ1-2; TRBD1 agrees at 8 bases. Material: PBMCs. The CDR3 coding sequence is TGTGCCAGCAGTGCAGGGGGCGCAGCTAACTATGGCTACACCTTC. It specifies CASSAGGAANYGYTF.